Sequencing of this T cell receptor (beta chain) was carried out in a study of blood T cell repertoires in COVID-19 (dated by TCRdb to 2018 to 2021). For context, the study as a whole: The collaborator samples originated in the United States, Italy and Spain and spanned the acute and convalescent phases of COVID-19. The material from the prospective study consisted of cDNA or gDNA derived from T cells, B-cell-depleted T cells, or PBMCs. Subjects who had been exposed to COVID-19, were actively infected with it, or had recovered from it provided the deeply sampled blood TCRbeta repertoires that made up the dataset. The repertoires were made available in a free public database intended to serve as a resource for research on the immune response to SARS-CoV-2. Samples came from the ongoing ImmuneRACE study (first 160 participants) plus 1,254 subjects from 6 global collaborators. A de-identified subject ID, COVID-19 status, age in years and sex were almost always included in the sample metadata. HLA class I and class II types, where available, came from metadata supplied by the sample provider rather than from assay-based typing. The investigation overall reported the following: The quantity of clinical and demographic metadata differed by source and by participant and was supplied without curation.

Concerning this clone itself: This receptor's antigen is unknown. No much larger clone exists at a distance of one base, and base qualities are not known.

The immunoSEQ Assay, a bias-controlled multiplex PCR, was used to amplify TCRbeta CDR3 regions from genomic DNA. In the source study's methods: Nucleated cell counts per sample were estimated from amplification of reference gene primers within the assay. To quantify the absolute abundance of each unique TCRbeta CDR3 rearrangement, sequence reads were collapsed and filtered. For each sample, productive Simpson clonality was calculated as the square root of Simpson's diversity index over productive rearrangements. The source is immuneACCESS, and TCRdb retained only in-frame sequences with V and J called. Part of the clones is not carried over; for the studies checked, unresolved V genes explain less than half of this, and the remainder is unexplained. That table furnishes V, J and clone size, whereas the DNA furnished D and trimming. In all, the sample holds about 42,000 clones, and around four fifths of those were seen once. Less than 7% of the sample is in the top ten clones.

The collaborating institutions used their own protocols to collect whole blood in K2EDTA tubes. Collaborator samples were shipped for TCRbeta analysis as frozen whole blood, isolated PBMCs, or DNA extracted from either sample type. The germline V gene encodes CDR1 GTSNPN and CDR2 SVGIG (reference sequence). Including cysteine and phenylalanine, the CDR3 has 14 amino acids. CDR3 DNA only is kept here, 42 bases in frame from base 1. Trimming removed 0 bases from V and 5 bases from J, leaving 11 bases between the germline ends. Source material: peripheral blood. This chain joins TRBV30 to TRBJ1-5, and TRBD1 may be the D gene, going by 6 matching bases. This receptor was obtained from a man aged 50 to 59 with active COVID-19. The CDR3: CAWSVGRGDQPQHF. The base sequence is TGTGCCTGGAGTGTCGGCAGGGGTGATCAGCCCCAGCATTTT.